These 24 T cell receptor beta chains share one sample of origin, sequenced in a study of regulatory T cells in long-lasting Graves disease. Building of the TCR beta libraries involved iRepertoire HTBI primers and Arm-PCR of CDR3 regions. A single record per CDR3 protein comes from TCRdb applying MiXCR to the multiplex PCR reads. The sample shows roughly 430,000 distinct CDR3 sequences, roughly 15% of them seen only once. The time point: newly diagnosed GD, antithyroid drugs for less than 3 months. PBMC RNA served as the TCR library source. Another study also made use of these data, one on T cells in Graves' hyperthyroidism and ophthalmopathy.

The sequences come from peripheral blood mononuclear cells (PBMCs), collected at new diagnosis, from a patient treated with antithyroid drugs. The receptors stem from a woman in her 30s with Graves disease.

The chain employs TRBV28 and TRBJ1-5; TRBD1 might be the D (5 bases). V lost 3 bases, J lost 5 bases, and 14 bases lay in between. Germline CDR1 reads MDHEN; CDR2 reads SYDVKM. CDR3 length: 15 amino acids. In DNA, the CDR3 is TGTGCCAGCAGTTTGGGGGGGGGAGCACATCAGCCCCAGCATTTT. This codes for CASSLGGGAHQPQHF. Together with reference TRBV28 and TRBJ1-5, the CDR3 gives the full variable domain: DVKVTQSSRYLVKRTGEKVFLECVQDMDHENMFWYRQDPGLGLRLIYFSYDVKMKEKGDIPEGYSVSREKKERFSLILESASTNQTSMYLCASSLGGGAHQPQHFGDGTRLSIL.

The chain uses TRBV28 and TRBJ2-2; 7 positions agree with TRBD1. Germline V gene sequence: CDR1 MDHEN, CDR2 SYDVKM. V shed 7 bases and J 3 bases; nucleotides not matched to a gene: 8. The CDR3 extends over 15 amino acids. The CDR3 nucleotides read TGTGCCAGCAATCCAGGGACAGTAGACACCGGGGAGCTGTTTTTT. Its translation: CASNPGTVDTGELFF.

This clonotype was picked up many times. This sequence joins TRBV28 and TRBJ2-3, with D possibly TRBD2 on 6 matching bases. The CDR3 runs to 15 residues. V dropped 2 bases and J dropped 2 bases, with 11 bases sitting between them. The germline CDR1 and CDR2 sequences are MDHEN and SYDVKM. DNA for the CDR3: TGTGCCAGCAGTTTACGGAGCGGGTACACAGATACGCAGTATTTT. This encodes CASSLRSGYTDTQYF.

This clonotype came up many times. The V call is TRBV30, the J call TRBJ2-7, with 10 bases matching TRBD2. There are 15 residues in the CDR3. Looked up from germline, CDR1 is GTSNPN and CDR2 is SVGIG (reference sequence). The V and J ends lost 3 bases and 2 bases, in that order; junction bases with no gene match: 7. The CDR3 spells CAWSRSGRAAYEQYF. The DNA of the CDR3 is TGTGCCTGGAGCAGGAGCGGGAGGGCCGCCTACGAGCAGTACTTC.

This clonotype appeared a few times. The chain recombines TRBV10-3 with TRBJ1-2; D is undetermined. The V gene lost 8 bases and the J gene lost 6 bases, with 13 bases spanning the gap. Germline CDR1 reads ENHRY; CDR2 reads SYGVKD. This CDR3 region has 12 residues. The CDR3 DNA reads TGTGCCATCCGGACCGAGCGAAATGGCTACACCTTC. Its translation: CAIRTERNGYTF.

This clonotype was found a few times. V and J are TRBV5-1 and TRBJ2-1; perhaps D is TRBD1 or TRBD2 (5 bases each). This CDR3 contains 17 residues. Trimming cost V 5 bases and J 5 bases, with 23 bases left between them. The germline V gene has CDR1 SGHRS and CDR2 YFSETQ. For the CDR3, the DNA is TGCGCCAGCAGGAAGTCCCGGGACGAGATGGGGGACAATGAGCAGTTCTTC. Protein sequence: CASRKSRDEMGDNEQFF. Looking up the rest from reference TRBV5-1 and TRBJ2-1 gives the full variable domain: KAGVTQTPRYLIKTRGQQVTLSCSPISGHRSVSWYQQTPGQGLQFLFEYFSETQRNKGNFPGRFSGRQFSNSRSEMNVSTLELGDSALYLCASRKSRDEMGDNEQFFGPGTRLTVL.

This clonotype was detected ten times or more. This chain connects TRBV11-1 to TRBJ2-1, with 9 bases fitting TRBD2. The J segment lost 0 bases and the V segment lost 4 bases, leaving 7 bases of the junction unmatched. In germline, CDR1 is SGHAT, CDR2 FQDESV (reference sequence). This CDR3 region has 17 residues. The CDR3 sequence: CASSSLAGESSYNEQFF. CDR3 coding DNA: TGTGCCAGCAGCTCTTTAGCGGGAGAGAGCTCCTACAATGAGCAGTTCTTC.

This clonotype was detected many times. The chain is built from TRBV11-2 and TRBJ1-1; 9 bases align to TRBD1. The junction had 8 bases not matched to a gene; V was cut back by 2 bases and J by 1 base. Germline-derived CDR1 and CDR2 are SGHAT and FQNNGV. The CDR3 covers 17 residues. CDR3 sequence (DNA): TGTGCCAGCAGCTTACGTCCCGGGACAGGGACGAACACTGAAGCTTTCTTT. Its translation is CASSLRPGTGTNTEAFF.

The rearrangement joins TRBV28 to TRBJ2-1; the D gene is possibly TRBD2 (6 bases). The CDR3 is 14 amino acids. Germline CDR1 MDHEN, CDR2 SYDVKM. The V gene lost 3 bases and the J gene lost 6 bases, with 12 bases spanning the gap. The chain's CDR3 is CASSFQRRGNEQFF. For the CDR3, the DNA is TGTGCCAGCAGTTTCCAGCGGCGGGGCAATGAGCAGTTCTTC.

This clonotype was seen many times. V usage is TRBV11-2 and J usage is TRBJ2-3; no firm D call. The V gene's germline CDR1 is SGHAT and CDR2 FQNNGV. CDR3 size: 15 residues. The ends were cut back, 6 bases at V and 2 bases at J, with 15 bases in the middle. CDR3 region: CASRDRLALTDTQYF. The CDR3 bases are TGTGCCAGCAGGGATCGGCTGGCGCTCACAGATACGCAGTATTTT.

This chain uses TRBV19 with TRBJ2-7, with TRBD1 matching 9 bases. Germline assignment: CDR1 LNHDA and CDR2 SQIVND (reference sequence). With 1 base clipped from V and 4 bases from J, the junction kept 8 bases outside the gene matches. CDR3 length: 16 amino acids. The CDR3 loop is CASSIVVGTGPYEQYF. The CDR3 DNA follows: TGTGCCAGTAGTATAGTAGTGGGGACAGGGCCTTACGAGCAGTACTTC.

The chain couples TRBV14 to TRBJ2-7; possible D gene TRBD1, 6 bases. CDR1 is SGHDN, CDR2 FVKESK, per germline. Trimming removed 1 base from V and 2 bases from J, with 15 bases in between. The CDR3 totals 16 residues. In DNA, the CDR3 is TGTGCCAGCAGCCAAGTACCGGGTGCAGGGGCCTACGAGCAGTACTTC. Its protein is CASSQVPGAGAYEQYF.

This clonotype was found many times. The rearrangement joins TRBV6-1 to TRBJ2-5; D might be TRBD1 (5 bases). Per the germline V gene, CDR1 is MNHNS and CDR2 is SASEGT. The length of the CDR3 is 12 residues. Trimming shortened V by 6 bases and J by 3 bases, and 8 bases separated the two germline ends. The CDR3 region has the DNA TGTGCCAGCAGCCCGACAGAAGAGACCCAGTACTTC. It yields the protein CASSPTEETQYF.

This clonotype was seen repeatedly, ten times or more. The chain combines TRBV7-3 with TRBJ2-3; 12 positions match TRBD2. The CDR3 has 16 residues. With 5 bases clipped from V and 2 bases from J, the junction kept 5 bases outside the gene matches. Looked up from germline, CDR1 is SGHTA and CDR2 is FQGTGA. CDR3 amino acids: CASSVGLAGTTDTQYF. In DNA form, the CDR3 reads TGTGCCAGCAGCGTGGGACTAGCGGGTACCACAGATACGCAGTATTTT. Based on the CDR3 plus reference TRBV7-3 and TRBJ2-3, the full variable domain is GAGVSQTPSNKVTEKGKYVELRCDPISGHTALYWYRQSLGQGPEFLIYFQGTGAADDSGLPNDRFFAVRPEGSVSTLKIQRTERGDSAVYLCASSVGLAGTTDTQYFGPGTRLTVL.

The chain recombines TRBV10-3 with TRBJ2-1; 10 bases fit TRBD2. Germline V gives CDR1 ENHRY, CDR2 SYGVKD. The CDR3 has 16 residues. CDR3 loop: CAISGASGSRNNEQFF. DNA for the CDR3: TGTGCTATATCGGGAGCTAGCGGGAGTAGGAACAATGAGCAGTTCTTC.

This clonotype showed up just a few times. This sequence joins TRBV6-5 and TRBJ1-5; D may be TRBD1 (6 bases). Trimming removed 3 bases at V and 7 bases at J, with 10 bases between. This CDR3 is 13 amino acids long. CDR1 MNHEY and CDR2 SVGAGI come from the germline V gene. The CDR3 region has the DNA TGTGCCAGCAGTTATCTAGGGGGGCAGCCCCAGCATTTT. This codes for CASSYLGGQPQHF.

In its sample, this clonotype was seen many times. This chain uses TRBV7-9 with TRBJ1-1, with D unclear. The V gene's germline CDR1 is SEHNR and CDR2 FQNEAQ (reference sequence). V was trimmed by 4 bases and J by 7 bases, leaving 13 bases between them. The CDR3 totals 13 residues. As DNA, the CDR3 is TGTGCCAGCAGCTCCATAGTGGGAGGTGAAGCTTTCTTT. Translated, it gives CASSSIVGGEAFF.

This clonotype was detected many times. J is TRBJ1-1 and V is TRBV12-3 or TRBV12-4; the D is unclear. The CDR3 contains 15 residues. Trimming stripped 6 bases from V and 5 bases from J, with 19 bases between. The CDR3 sequence: CASSPQGEKRTEAFF. CDR3 DNA: TGTGCCAGCAGCCCCCAAGGTGAAAAAAGGACTGAAGCTTTCTTT.

There are many counts of this clonotype. The V call is TRBV12-3 or TRBV12-4, the J call TRBJ1-2; 8 positions match TRBD1. J lost 4 bases, V lost 8 bases, and 6 bases had no gene match. The CDR3 covers 13 residues. CDR3 nucleotides: TGTGCCAGCGCGAGGACAGGGACCTATGGCTACACCTTC. It yields the protein CASARTGTYGYTF.

This clonotype has a count of ten or more. The genes are TRBV28 and TRBJ2-1; 7 bases agree with TRBD2. The CDR3 length is 13 residues. Trimming cost V 8 bases and J 5 bases; bases outside gene matches: 6. Germline V gene sequence: CDR1 MDHEN, CDR2 SYDVKM. CDR3 amino acids: CASLISGDNEQFF. CDR3 nucleotide sequence: TGTGCCAGCCTCATCAGCGGGGACAATGAGCAGTTCTTC.

This clonotype was observed many times. This chain links TRBV6-2 or TRBV6-3 with TRBJ2-1; D remains ambiguous. V lost 0 bases and J lost 7, with 7 bases in between. The CDR3 spans 13 residues. Per the germline V gene, CDR1 is MNHEY and CDR2 is SVGEGT. CDR3 coding DNA: TGTGCCAGCAGTTACTCAGTGAGGAATGAGCAGTTCTTC. Amino acid sequence: CASSYSVRNEQFF.

The genes are TRBV28 and TRBJ1-1, with D hard to call. The V end lost 3 bases, the J end lost 4 bases, and 12 bases lay between the germline ends. Germline values: CDR1 MDHEN, CDR2 SYDVKM. CDR3 length: 14 amino acids. CDR3 DNA: TGTGCCAGCAGTTTCAGGTCGATCGGCACTGAAGCTTTCTTT. Translation gives CASSFRSIGTEAFF.

This clonotype was seen ten or more times. V and J are TRBV28 and TRBJ1-1, with D tentatively TRBD1 (5 bases). The CDR3 sequence is 14 residues long. Per germline, CDR1 MDHEN and CDR2 SYDVKM. V lost 3 bases and J 0 bases, leaving 8 bases between the germline ends. CDR3 nucleotide sequence: TGTGCCAGCAGTTTTTGGGGGATGAACACTGAAGCTTTCTTT. It codes for CASSFWGMNTEAFF.

This clonotype was seen a few times. The conserved closing phenylalanine or tryptophan is absent in this CDR3, likely reflecting a read error. The chain combines TRBV7-9 with TRBJ2-7, with 8 bases aligning to TRBD1. Germline V gene sequence: CDR1 SEHNR, CDR2 FQNEAQ (reference sequence). The ends lost 5 bases at V and 3 bases at J; junction bases unmatched: 6. The CDR3 is 14 residues long. The CDR3, as DNA: TGTGCCAGCAGCAGGGGACAGGCGAACTACGAGCAGTACCTC. Its protein product is CASSRGQANYEQYL.